This T cell receptor beta chain was identified in a study of response to subunit inactivated influenza vaccine (dated 2018 in TCRdb). For the study in its entirety: Deep quantitative profiling of the T cell receptor repertoire was used in the study to follow responses to a trivalent subunit inactivated influenza vaccine.

The germline V gene supplies CDR1 SGHTA and CDR2 FQGNSA. V ends up 0 bases short and J 12 bases short, with an unmatched junction base count of 6. Taken from cysteine to phenylalanine, the CDR3 has 15 residues. Just CDR3 DNA is preserved here, 45 bases in frame from base 1. Only a few counts were recorded for this clonotype. What antigen it recognizes has not been identified. Qualities for individual bases were not recorded, and no much larger clone is one base off. Receptors were amplified or captured by RT-PCR. TCRdb names Illumina HiSeq 2500 as the instrument used. Using fastp at Q25 and MiXCR, TCRdb reprocessed the public reads and kept productive beta chains. Merged by CDR3 protein, the rows form single entries marked with the most common genes and DNA. The sample contains more than 700,000 distinct CDR3 sequences, 21% of them found a single time. About 9.4% of the sample rests with the top ten.

Broad study findings and their caveats: It was suggested by the authors that each seasonal influenza vaccination may recruit only a limited number of new T cells.

The chain uses TRBV7-2 and TRBJ2-1; TRBD2 lines up with 12 middle nucleotides. The TCR comes from a man aged 50 or older who received an inactivated influenza vaccine. Donor details come from another sample of the same person, matched by shared clones. This material consisted of PBMCs from blood, taken 4 to 6 days after vaccination. Read as DNA, the sequence is TGTGCCAGCAGCTTAGCGTCTAGCGGGGGGGTTGGGCAGTTCTTC. Its translation reads: CASSLASSGGVGQFF.